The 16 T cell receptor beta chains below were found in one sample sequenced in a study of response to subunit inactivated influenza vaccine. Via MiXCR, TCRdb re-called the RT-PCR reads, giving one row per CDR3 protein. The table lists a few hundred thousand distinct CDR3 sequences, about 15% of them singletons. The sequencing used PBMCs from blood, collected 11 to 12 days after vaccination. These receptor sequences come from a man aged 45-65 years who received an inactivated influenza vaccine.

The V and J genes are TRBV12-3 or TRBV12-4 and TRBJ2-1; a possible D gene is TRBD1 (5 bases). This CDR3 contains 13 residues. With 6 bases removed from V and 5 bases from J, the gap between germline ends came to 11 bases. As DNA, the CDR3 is TGTGCCAGCAGAGACTCAGGGAACAATGAGCAGTTCTTC. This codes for CASRDSGNNEQFF.

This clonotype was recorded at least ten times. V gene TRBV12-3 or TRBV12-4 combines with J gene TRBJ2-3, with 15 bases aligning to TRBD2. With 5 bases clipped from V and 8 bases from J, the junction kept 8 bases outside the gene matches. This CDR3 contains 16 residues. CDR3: CASSPGTSGRLGTQYF. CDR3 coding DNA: TGTGCCAGCAGTCCCGGGACTAGCGGGAGGTTGGGTACGCAGTATTTT.

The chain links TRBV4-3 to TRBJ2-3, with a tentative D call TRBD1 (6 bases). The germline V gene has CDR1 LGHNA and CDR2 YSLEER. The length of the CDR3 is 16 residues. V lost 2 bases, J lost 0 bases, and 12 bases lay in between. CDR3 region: CASSQLRTVSTDTQYF. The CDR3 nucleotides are TGCGCCAGCAGCCAACTTCGGACAGTTAGCACAGATACGCAGTATTTT.

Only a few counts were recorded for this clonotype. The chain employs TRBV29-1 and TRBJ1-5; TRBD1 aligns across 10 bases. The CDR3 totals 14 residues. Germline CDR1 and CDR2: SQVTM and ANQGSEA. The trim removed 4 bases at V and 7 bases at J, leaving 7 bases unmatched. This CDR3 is CSVGDRGLGQPQHF. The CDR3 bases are TGCAGCGTTGGAGACAGGGGGCTAGGGCAGCCCCAGCATTTT.

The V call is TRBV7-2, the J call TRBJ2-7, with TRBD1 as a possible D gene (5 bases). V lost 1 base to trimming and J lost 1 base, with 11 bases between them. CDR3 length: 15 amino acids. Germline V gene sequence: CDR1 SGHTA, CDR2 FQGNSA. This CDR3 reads CASSLVGRVSYEQYF. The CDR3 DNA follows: TGTGCCAGCAGCTTAGTCGGCAGGGTTTCCTACGAGCAGTACTTC.

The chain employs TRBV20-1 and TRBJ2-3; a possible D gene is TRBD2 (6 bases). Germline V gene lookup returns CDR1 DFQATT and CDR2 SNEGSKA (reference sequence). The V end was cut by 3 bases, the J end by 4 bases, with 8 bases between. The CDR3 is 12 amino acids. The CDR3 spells CSAREGPDTQYF. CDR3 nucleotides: TGCAGTGCTAGGGAGGGGCCAGATACGCAGTATTTT.

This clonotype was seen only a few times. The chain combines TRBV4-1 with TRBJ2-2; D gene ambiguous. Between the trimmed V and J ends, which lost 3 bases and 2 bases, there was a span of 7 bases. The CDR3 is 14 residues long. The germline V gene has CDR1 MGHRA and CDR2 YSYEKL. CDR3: CASSHLVNTGELFF. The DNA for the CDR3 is TGCGCCAGCAGCCATCTCGTTAACACCGGGGAGCTGTTTTTT.

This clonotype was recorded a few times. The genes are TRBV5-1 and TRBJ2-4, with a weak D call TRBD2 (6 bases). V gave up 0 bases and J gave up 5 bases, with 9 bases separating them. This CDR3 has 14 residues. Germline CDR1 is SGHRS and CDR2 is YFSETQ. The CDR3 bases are TGCGCCAGCAGCTTGGAGCGGGCGGAAAACATTCAGTACTTC. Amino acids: CASSLERAENIQYF.

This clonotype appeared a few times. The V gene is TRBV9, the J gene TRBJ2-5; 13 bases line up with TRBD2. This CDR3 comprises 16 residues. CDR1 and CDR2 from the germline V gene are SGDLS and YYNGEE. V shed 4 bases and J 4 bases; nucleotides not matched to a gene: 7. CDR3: CASSPTSGRAIETQYF. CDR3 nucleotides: TGTGCCAGCAGCCCCACTAGCGGGAGGGCCATAGAGACCCAGTACTTC.

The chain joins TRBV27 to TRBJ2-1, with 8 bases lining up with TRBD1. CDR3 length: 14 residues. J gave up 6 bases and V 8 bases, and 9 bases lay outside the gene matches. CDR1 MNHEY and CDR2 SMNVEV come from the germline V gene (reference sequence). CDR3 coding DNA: TGTGCCAGCGGAAGCACAACAGGGGGCAATGAGCAGTTCTTC. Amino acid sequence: CASGSTTGGNEQFF.

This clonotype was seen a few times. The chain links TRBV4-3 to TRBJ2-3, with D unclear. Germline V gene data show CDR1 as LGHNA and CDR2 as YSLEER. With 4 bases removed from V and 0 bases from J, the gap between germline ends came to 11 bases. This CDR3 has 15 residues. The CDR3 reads CASSRRGASTDTQYF. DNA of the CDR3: TGCGCCAGCAGCCGTCGCGGTGCTAGCACAGATACGCAGTATTTT.

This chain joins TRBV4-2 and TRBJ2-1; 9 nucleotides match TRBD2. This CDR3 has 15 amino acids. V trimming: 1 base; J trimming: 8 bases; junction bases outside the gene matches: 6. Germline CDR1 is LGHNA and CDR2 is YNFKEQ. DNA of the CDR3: TGTGCCAGCAGCCAAGCTAGCGGGGCTTTCGATGAGCAGTTCTTC. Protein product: CASSQASGAFDEQFF.

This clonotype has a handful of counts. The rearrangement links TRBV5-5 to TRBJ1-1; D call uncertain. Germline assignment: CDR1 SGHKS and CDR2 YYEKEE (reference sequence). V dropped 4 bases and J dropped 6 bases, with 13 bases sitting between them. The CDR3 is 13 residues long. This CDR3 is CASSDRRASEAFF. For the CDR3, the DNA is TGTGCCAGCAGCGACCGCCGGGCTTCTGAAGCTTTCTTT.

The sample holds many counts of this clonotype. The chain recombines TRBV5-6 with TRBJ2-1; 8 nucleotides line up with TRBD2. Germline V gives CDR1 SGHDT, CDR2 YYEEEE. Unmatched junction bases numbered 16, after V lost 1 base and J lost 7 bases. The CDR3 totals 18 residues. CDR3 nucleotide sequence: TGTGCCAGCAGCTTGTTAGTTTCGACTAGCGTCTTGGGAAATGAGCAGTTCTTC. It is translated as CASSLLVSTSVLGNEQFF.

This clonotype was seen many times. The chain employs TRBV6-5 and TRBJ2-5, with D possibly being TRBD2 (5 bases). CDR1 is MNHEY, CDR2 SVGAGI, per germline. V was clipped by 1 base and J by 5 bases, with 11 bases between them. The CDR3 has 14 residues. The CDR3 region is CASSYFEGSETQYF. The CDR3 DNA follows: TGTGCCAGCAGTTACTTTGAGGGCTCCGAGACCCAGTACTTC.

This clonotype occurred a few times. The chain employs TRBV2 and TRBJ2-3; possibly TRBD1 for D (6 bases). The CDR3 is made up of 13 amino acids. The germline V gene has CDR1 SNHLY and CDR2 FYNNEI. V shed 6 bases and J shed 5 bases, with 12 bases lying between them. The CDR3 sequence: CASRDDRKDTQYF. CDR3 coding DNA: TGTGCCAGCAGGGACGACAGGAAAGATACGCAGTATTTT.